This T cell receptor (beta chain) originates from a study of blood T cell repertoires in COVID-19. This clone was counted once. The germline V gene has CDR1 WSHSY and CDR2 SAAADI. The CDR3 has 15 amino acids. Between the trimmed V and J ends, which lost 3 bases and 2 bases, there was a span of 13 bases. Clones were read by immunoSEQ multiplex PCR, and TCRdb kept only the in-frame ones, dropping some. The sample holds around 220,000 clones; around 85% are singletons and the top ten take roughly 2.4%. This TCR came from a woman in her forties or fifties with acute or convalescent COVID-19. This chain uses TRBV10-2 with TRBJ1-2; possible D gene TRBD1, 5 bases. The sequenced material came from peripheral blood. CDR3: CASSEASGRNYGYTF. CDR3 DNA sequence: TGCGCCAGCAGTGAAGCTTCAGGGCGGAACTATGGCTACACCTTC.